A single sample gave rise to the 28 T cell receptor beta chains below, sequenced in a study of T cell changes during pregnancy in multiple sclerosis. Some clones are missing from TCRdb's copy, which holds only in-frame ones; the method was immunoSEQ multiplex PCR. The data show 50,000 to 65,000 clones, approximately 90% seen once. This sample comprised peripheral blood, obtained in the second trimester of pregnancy. These receptors all stem from a female donor with multiple sclerosis, enrolled in a pregnancy study.

V gene TRBV14 combines with J gene TRBJ2-7, with 7 bases matching TRBD2. With V trimmed by 9 bases and J by 2 bases, 7 bases remained unmatched. The germline V gene encodes CDR1 SGHDN and CDR2 FVKESK. This CDR3 is 13 amino acids long. CDR3 DNA: TGTGCCAGATCCACTAGCGTTCCCTACGAGCAGTACTTC. Translating gives CARSTSVPYEQYF.

The chain links TRBV7-9 to TRBJ1-6; the match to TRBD1 covers 7 bases. The CDR3 sequence is 12 residues long. Germline CDR1 and CDR2: SEHNR and FQNEAQ (reference sequence). With 5 bases clipped from V and 15 bases from J, the junction kept 7 bases outside the gene matches. The DNA for the CDR3 is TGTGCCAGCAGCCGAGACAGGGTTCACCTCCACTTT. This codes for CASSRDRVHLHF.

The gene calls are TRBV2 and TRBJ1-1; D is unclear. Trimming removed 4 bases at V and 0 bases at J, with 12 bases between. Germline assignment: CDR1 SNHLY and CDR2 FYNNEI. There are 15 residues in the CDR3. The CDR3 sequence: CASSALGRMNTEAFF. CDR3 bases: TGTGCCAGCAGTGCCCTAGGCAGAATGAACACTGAAGCTTTCTTT. The full variable domain, its missing parts supplied by reference TRBV2 and TRBJ1-1, is EPEVTQTPSHQVTQMGQEVILRCVPISNHLYFYWYRQILGQKVEFLVSFYNNEISEKSEIFDDQFSVERPDGSNFTLKIRSTKLEDSAMYFCASSALGRMNTEAFFGQGTRLTVV.

Ten or more counts support this clone. V gene TRBV2 combines with J gene TRBJ1-5; 7 bases map to TRBD1. This CDR3 spans 14 amino acids. Germline-derived CDR1 and CDR2 are SNHLY and FYNNEI. V gave up 6 bases and J gave up 7 bases; unmatched junction bases: 9. The CDR3 sequence: CASSDNRGEQPQHF. The CDR3 nucleotides are TGTGCCAGCAGCGATAACAGGGGAGAACAGCCCCAGCATTTT.

V usage is TRBV6-4 and J usage is TRBJ2-1; 10 bases match TRBD2. In germline, CDR1 is MRHNA, CDR2 SNTAGT. J was trimmed by 6 bases and V by 2 bases; bases with no gene match: 1. The CDR3 is 14 amino acids. The CDR3 protein is CASSDSGGANEQFF. For the CDR3, the DNA is TGTGCCAGCAGTGACAGCGGGGGGGCCAATGAGCAGTTCTTC.

The chain uses TRBV29-1 and TRBJ2-5, with D possibly being TRBD2 (5 bases). Per germline, CDR1 SQVTM and CDR2 ANQGSEA. The CDR3 contains 11 residues. V gave up 7 bases and J gave up 1 base, with 7 bases separating them. The CDR3 coding sequence is TGCAGCGGAGGGCCCCAAGAGACCCAGTACTTC. Its translation is CSGGPQETQYF.

The rearrangement uses TRBV5-6 and TRBJ2-5; TRBD2 aligns across 13 bases. V lost 4 bases and J lost 4; bases outside the gene matches: 7. CDR3 size: 16 residues. Per the germline V gene, CDR1 is SGHDT and CDR2 is YYEEEE. CDR3 nucleotide sequence: TGTGCCAGCAGCCGGGGACTAGCGGGGCTAGGAGAGACCCAGTACTTC. This gives the protein CASSRGLAGLGETQYF. Full variable domain (remainder filled in from reference TRBV5-6 and TRBJ2-5): DAGVTQSPTHLIKTRGQQVTLRCSPKSGHDTVSWYQQALGQGPQFIFQYYEEEERQRGNFPDRFSGHQFPNYSSELNVNALLLGDSALYLCASSRGLAGLGETQYFGPGTRLLVL.

The rearrangement joins TRBV6-5 to TRBJ1-6, with TRBD1 identical over 8 bases. This CDR3 comprises 16 residues. V trimming: 1 base; J trimming: 13 bases; junction bases outside the gene matches: 12. Germline assignment: CDR1 MNHEY and CDR2 SVGAGI. The DNA of the CDR3 is TGTGCCAGCAGTTACTTAAGCCGGGACAGGCCTACGCCCCTCCACTTT. This sequence encodes CASSYLSRDRPTPLHF.

The rearrangement uses TRBV5-1 and TRBJ1-2; no clear D. The V and J ends lost 4 bases and 8 bases respectively, with 21 bases between them. This CDR3 is built from 15 residues. The germline V gene has CDR1 SGHRS and CDR2 YFSETQ. The CDR3 is CASSQDGSKGVGYTF. In DNA, the CDR3 is TGCGCCAGCAGCCAAGACGGTTCAAAAGGAGTAGGCTACACCTTC.

The chain couples TRBV5-1 to TRBJ1-2; TRBD1 might be the D (6 bases). Germline V gives CDR1 SGHRS, CDR2 YFSETQ. V was cut by 2 bases and J by 2 bases, with 13 bases left in between. CDR3 length: 15 amino acids. The CDR3 sequence: CASSFGGAENYGYTF. CDR3 DNA: TGCGCCAGCAGCTTTGGGGGCGCGGAAAACTATGGCTACACCTTC.

The gene calls are TRBV7-3 and TRBJ1-1, with D possibly TRBD1 on 5 matching bases. V lost 3 bases and J 4 bases, leaving 9 bases between the germline ends. Per germline, CDR1 SGHTA and CDR2 FQGTGA. The CDR3 extends over 13 amino acids. The CDR3, as DNA: TGTGCCAGCAGCTTGGGGGGGAGCACTGAAGCTTTCTTT. Its protein product is CASSLGGSTEAFF.

This clone showed up just a few times. The gene calls are TRBV19 and TRBJ1-1; perhaps TRBD1 as D (5 bases). The ends were cut back, 3 bases at V and 12 bases at J, with 14 bases in the middle. This CDR3 has 12 amino acids. Germline assignment: CDR1 LNHDA and CDR2 SQIVND (reference sequence). The CDR3 is CASSILQDRTFF. CDR3 DNA sequence: TGTGCCAGTAGTATCCTACAGGATAGAACTTTCTTT. The full variable domain, rest sourced from reference TRBV19 and TRBJ1-1, is DGGITQSPKYLFRKEGQNVTLSCEQNLNHDAMYWYRQDPGQGLRLIYYSQIVNDFQKGDIAEGYSVSREKKESFPLTVTSAQKNPTAFYLCASSILQDRTFFGQGTRLTVV.

The chain has TRBV5-1 and TRBJ2-3; D is possibly TRBD1 (6 bases). The CDR3 length is 13 residues. Deletions cut 0 bases from V and 6 bases from J, with 8 bases between. Per germline, CDR1 SGHRS and CDR2 YFSETQ. The CDR3 bases are TGCGCCAGCAGCTTGGAAAGGGGGGATACGCAGTATTTT. Protein sequence: CASSLERGDTQYF.

V gene TRBV20-1 combines with J gene TRBJ1-5; D is undetermined. Germline assignment: CDR1 DFQATT and CDR2 SNEGSKA (reference sequence). Trimming stripped 8 bases from V and 3 bases from J, with 8 bases between. CDR3 length: 11 residues. This CDR3 is CSPGFNQPQHF. For the CDR3, the DNA is TGCAGTCCGGGGTTCAATCAGCCCCAGCATTTT.

The rearrangement links TRBV19 to TRBJ2-1, with D hard to call. Germline CDR1 and CDR2: LNHDA and SQIVND (reference sequence). The CDR3 consists of 13 residues. With 5 bases removed from V and 3 bases from J, the gap between germline ends came to 8 bases. The CDR3 loop is CASSFSHYNEQFF. DNA of the CDR3: TGTGCCAGTAGTTTTTCCCACTACAATGAGCAGTTCTTC.

This clone has just one count. The CDR3 protein is CASSLGPKTGGLTEAFF. The DNA for the CDR3 is TGTGCCAGCAGCTTAGGGCCCAAGACAGGGGGGCTAACTGAAGCTTTCTTT. The genes are TRBV11-1 and TRBJ1-1; 9 positions match TRBD1. The CDR3 sequence is 17 residues long. Germline V lookup: CDR1 SGHAT, CDR2 FQDESV (reference sequence). The V segment lost 1 base and the J segment 5 bases; nucleotides outside the gene matches: 11.

V and J are TRBV6-5 and TRBJ2-7; possible D gene TRBD1, 5 bases. The CDR3 is 15 amino acids. The V and J ends lost 1 base and 0 bases respectively, with 10 bases between them. Germline V lookup: CDR1 MNHEY, CDR2 SVGAGI. CDR3 protein: CASSYFTDISYEQYF. In DNA form, the CDR3 reads TGTGCCAGCAGTTACTTTACGGACATCTCCTACGAGCAGTACTTC.

The V and J genes are TRBV27 and TRBJ1-4, with D unresolved. The germline gives CDR1 MNHEY, CDR2 SMNVEV (reference sequence). The CDR3 has 13 amino acids. Between the trimmed V and J ends, which lost 5 bases and 6 bases, there was a span of 10 bases. The CDR3 DNA is TGTGCCAGCAGTCGCCGGCGGGATGAAAAACTGTTTTTT. It yields the protein CASSRRRDEKLFF.

This clone has just one count. The chain uses TRBV9 and TRBJ1-5; a possible D gene is TRBD1 (6 bases). Germline lookup yields CDR1 SGDLS and CDR2 YYNGEE. The CDR3 is 14 amino acids. Trimming took 0 bases from V and 8 from J, leaving 12 bases between them. The CDR3 sequence: CASSVDGRGEPQHF. Written as DNA, the CDR3 is TGTGCCAGCAGCGTAGATGGCAGGGGTGAGCCCCAGCATTTT. Complete variable domain (other parts from reference TRBV9 and TRBJ1-5): DSGVTQTPKHLITATGQRVTLRCSPRSGDLSVYWYQQSLDQGLQFLIQYYNGEERAKGNILERFSAQQFPDLHSELNLSSLELGDSALYFCASSVDGRGEPQHFGDGTRLSIL.

The chain recombines TRBV7-9 with TRBJ1-1; D may be TRBD1 (5 bases). Trimming removed 6 bases from V and 10 bases from J, with 15 bases in between. In germline, CDR1 is SEHNR, CDR2 FQNEAQ (reference sequence). The CDR3 has 12 amino acids. CDR3 in DNA: TGTGCCAGCAGTTCCCGAGCCGGGGGAGCTTTCTTT. It codes for CASSSRAGGAFF.

The V gene is TRBV5-6, the J gene TRBJ2-3, with D perhaps matching TRBD2 (6 bases). The CDR3 extends over 15 amino acids. The V gene's germline CDR1 is SGHDT and CDR2 YYEEEE. Trimming pared 2 bases from V and 2 bases from J, leaving 12 bases between. CDR3 coding DNA: TGTGCCAGCAGCTTTTCGGGGGTGTACACAGATACGCAGTATTTT. Translated, it gives CASSFSGVYTDTQYF.

V and J are TRBV11-2 and TRBJ2-2; 9 nucleotides agree with TRBD1. The CDR3 length is 16 residues. Per the germline V gene, CDR1 is SGHAT and CDR2 is FQNNGV. After removal of 2 bases from V and 4 bases from J, the junction contained 5 bases not matched to a gene. CDR3 in amino acids: CASSLLRTGVTGELFF. DNA for the CDR3: TGTGCCAGCAGCTTATTACGGACAGGGGTCACCGGGGAGCTGTTTTTT.

The V and J genes are TRBV19 and TRBJ1-6; the D is unclear. Between the trimmed V and J ends, which lost 5 bases and 14 bases, there was a span of 16 bases. Per germline, CDR1 LNHDA and CDR2 SQIVND (reference sequence). This CDR3 has 13 residues. In DNA form, the CDR3 reads TGTGCCAGTAGTGGAGCTACCGGGAGGTCCCTCCACTTT. Its translation: CASSGATGRSLHF.

This chain uses TRBV11-2 with TRBJ1-1, with D perhaps matching TRBD1 (5 bases). In germline, CDR1 is SGHAT, CDR2 FQNNGV. Trimming left V 8 bases short and J 0 bases short, with 10 bases between. The CDR3 has 13 amino acids. Here the CDR3 DNA reads TGTGCCAGCCAGGGAATGCTGAACACTGAAGCTTTCTTT. Its protein product is CASQGMLNTEAFF.

This sequence joins TRBV7-6 and TRBJ2-1; 8 bases line up with TRBD2. Trimming cost V 1 base and J 4 bases; bases outside gene matches: 6. Per germline, CDR1 SGHVS and CDR2 FNYEAQ. CDR3 length equals 16 residues. The CDR3 loop reads CASSLVGGGLYNEQFF. For the CDR3, the DNA is TGTGCCAGCAGCTTAGTCGGGGGGGGGCTTTACAATGAGCAGTTCTTC.

V gene TRBV4-1 combines with J gene TRBJ1-1, with D unresolved. Trimming removed 2 bases at V and 1 base at J, with 5 bases between. CDR1 MGHRA and CDR2 YSYEKL come from the germline V gene. The CDR3 is made up of 13 amino acids. The CDR3 nucleotides are TGCGCCAGCAGCCAATACAAGAACACTGAAGCTTTCTTT. Translating it yields CASSQYKNTEAFF.

The chain combines TRBV5-3 with TRBJ1-5, with TRBD1 identical over 8 bases. TRBV5-3 is sorted into the ORF group, with uncertain function. CDR3 length: 16 residues. The J segment lost 2 bases and the V segment lost 0 bases, leaving 4 bases of the junction unmatched. The CDR3 bases are TGTGCCAGAAGCTTGGGTGACAGGGGATGCAATCAGCCCCAGCATTTT. As protein: CARSLGDRGCNQPQHF.

Regarding this clone: This same CDR3 is encoded by further DNA sequences in the sample. The chain recombines TRBV29-1 with TRBJ1-1, with D uncertain. V was shortened by 4 bases and J by 2 bases, with 8 bases between the two germline ends. This CDR3 is 12 amino acids long. The germline V gene has CDR1 SQVTM and CDR2 ANQGSEA. The CDR3: CSVVRGNTEAFF. The CDR3 DNA reads as TGCAGCGTTGTGCGGGGAAACACTGAAGCTTTCTTT.